This T cell receptor beta chain was recovered during a study of blood T cell repertoires in COVID-19. Study summary: Sites across the United States, Italy and Spain contributed samples from acute and convalescent COVID-19. From T cells, B-cell-depleted T cells, or PBMCs came the material, which was cDNA or gDNA.

Seattle patients were enrolled during active infection and followed longitudinally. The CDR3 totals 15 residues. From germline, CDR1 is SSHAT and CDR2 FNYEAQ (reference sequence). Details on this clone: An end of the junction differs from the germline gene, which may be a read error.

Under the authors' procedure: How many nucleated cells were present was estimated from reference gene primer amplification. Sequenced by immunoSEQ multiplex PCR; TCRdb stores in-frame clones only, minus some. D and trimming were read from the DNA, whereas the V and J calls and clone size are those reported in that table. The sample includes hundreds of thousands of clones, over 80% of them seen just once. The origin of this receptor is a woman between 50 and 59 years old with COVID-19, enrolled during active disease. The chain is built from TRBV7-7 and TRBJ2-5, with D possibly matching TRBD2 (6 bases). Sequencing was carried out using peripheral blood. CDR3 coding DNA: TGTGCTAGCAGCTTAGCGGAGGGGCGGGGAGAGACCCAGTACTTC. Translated: CASSLAEGRGETQYF.